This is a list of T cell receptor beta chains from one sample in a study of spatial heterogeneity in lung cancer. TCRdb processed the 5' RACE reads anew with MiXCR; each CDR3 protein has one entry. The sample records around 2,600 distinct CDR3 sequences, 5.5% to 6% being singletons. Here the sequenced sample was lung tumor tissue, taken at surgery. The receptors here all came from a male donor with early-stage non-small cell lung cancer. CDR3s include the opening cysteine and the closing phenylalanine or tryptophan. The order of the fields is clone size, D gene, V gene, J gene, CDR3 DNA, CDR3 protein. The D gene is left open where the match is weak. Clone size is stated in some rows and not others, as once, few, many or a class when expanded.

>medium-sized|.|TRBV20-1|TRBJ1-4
TGCAGTGCTGGGAGGAATGAAAAACTGTTTTTT
CSAGRNEKLFF
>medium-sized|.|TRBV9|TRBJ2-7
TGTGCCAGCAGCGTAGGTGAAGGGAGCGGATACGAGCAGTACTTC
CASSVGEGSGYEQYF
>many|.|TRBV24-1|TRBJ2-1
TGTGCCACCAGTGATCGCCTGGGGGTGGGGACAAGCTCCTACAATGAGCAGTTCTTC
CATSDRLGVGTSSYNEQFF
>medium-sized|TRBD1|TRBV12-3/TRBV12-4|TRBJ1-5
TGTGCCAGCAGTTTAACGACAGGGGTATACGCTCAGCCCCAGCATTTT
CASSLTTGVYAQPQHF
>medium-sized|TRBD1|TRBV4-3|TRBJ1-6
TGCGCCAGCAGCCCCATGACAGGGGCCAGCTCCTATAATTCACCCCTCCACTTT
CASSPMTGASSYNSPLHF
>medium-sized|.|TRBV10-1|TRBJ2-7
TGCGCCAGCAGTGAGTCTTTAGATTACGAGCAGTACTTC
CASSESLDYEQYF
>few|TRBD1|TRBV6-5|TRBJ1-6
TGTGCCAGCAGTTACGGGACAGGGGGGTCACCCCTCCACTTT
CASSYGTGGSPLHF
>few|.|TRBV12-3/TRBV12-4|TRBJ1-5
TGTGCCAGCAGATCTTCAGGGTGGAATCAGCCCCAGCATTTT
CASRSSGWNQPQHF
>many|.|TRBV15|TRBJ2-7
TGTGCCACCAGCAGAGATCCCTCTACGACCGAGCAGTACTTC
CATSRDPSTTEQYF
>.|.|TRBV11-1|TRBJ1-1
TGTGCCAGCAGCTTAAGTTCCCTCCAAGCTTTCTTT
CASSLSSLQAFF
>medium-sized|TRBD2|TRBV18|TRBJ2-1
TGTGCCAGCTCTCCTCCTACTAGCGGGACGCTCAATGAGCAGTTCTTC
CASSPPTSGTLNEQFF
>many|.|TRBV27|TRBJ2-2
TGTGCCAGCAGTTTAGGCGTGAACACCGGGGAGCTGTTTTTT
CASSLGVNTGELFF
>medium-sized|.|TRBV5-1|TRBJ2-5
TGCGCCAGCAGCTTGGGCGGTTCGGCGGTCCAAGAGACCCAGTACTTC
CASSLGGSAVQETQYF
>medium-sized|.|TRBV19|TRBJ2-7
TGTGCCAGTAGTATCGCCGGATACGAGCAGTACTTC
CASSIAGYEQYF
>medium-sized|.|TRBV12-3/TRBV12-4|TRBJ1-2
TGTGCCAGCAGTTTGAAGGGGTCGGGCTACACCTTC
CASSLKGSGYTF
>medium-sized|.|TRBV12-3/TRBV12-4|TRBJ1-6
TGTGCCAGCAGCCTCTTGGGTTCCCTCCACTTT
CASSLLGSLHF
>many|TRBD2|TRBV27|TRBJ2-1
TGTGCCAGCAGCTGGAGAGGGGTAACTCTAGCGGGAGGGCCCAGCGAGCAGTTCTTC
CASSWRGVTLAGGPSEQFF
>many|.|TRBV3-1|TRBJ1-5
TGTGCCAGCAGCCAAGACTCCGGGGGCACTCAGCCCCAGCATTTT
CASSQDSGGTQPQHF
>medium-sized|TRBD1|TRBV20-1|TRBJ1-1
TGCAGTGCTAGTGGGCAGGGGGCCACTGAAGCTTTCTTT
CSASGQGATEAFF
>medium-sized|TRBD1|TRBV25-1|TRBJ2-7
TGTGCCAGCAGTGAATGGAGAACCTCCAGGGGGGAGCAGTACTTC
CASSEWRTSRGEQYF
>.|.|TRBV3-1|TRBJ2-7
TGTGCCAGCAGCCAAGATACAGGGACGGGCGCCCGCTACGAGCAGTACTTC
CASSQDTGTGARYEQYF
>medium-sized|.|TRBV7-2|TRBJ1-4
TGTGCCAGTAAACAGGGAGAGAATGAAAAACTGTTTTTT
CASKQGENEKLFF
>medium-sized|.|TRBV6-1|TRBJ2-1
TGTGCCAGCAGTGGGTGGAGTACGGGCAATGAGCAGTTCTTC
CASSGWSTGNEQFF
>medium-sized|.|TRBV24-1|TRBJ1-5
TGTGCCACCAGTGATTTCACAGGGAATAGCAATCAGCCCCAGCATTTT
CATSDFTGNSNQPQHF
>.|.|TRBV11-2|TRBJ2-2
TGTGCCAGCAGCTTAGTTGACAACACCGGGGAGCTGTTTTTT
CASSLVDNTGELFF
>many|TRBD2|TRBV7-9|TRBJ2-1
TGTGCCAGCAGCTTAAGCCTAGCGGGGGGGCCAGAACAGTTCTTC
CASSLSLAGGPEQFF
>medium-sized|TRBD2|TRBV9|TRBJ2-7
TGTGCCAGCAGCGTAGGGACTAGCGGGAGTACCTACGAGCAGTACTTC
CASSVGTSGSTYEQYF
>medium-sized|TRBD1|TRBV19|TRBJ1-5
TGTGCCAGTAGTAAAACAGGGGCTAGTCAGCCCCAGCATTTT
CASSKTGASQPQHF
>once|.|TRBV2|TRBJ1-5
TGTGCCAGCAGTGATCCAGGGGTTAATCAGCCCCAGCATTTT
CASSDPGVNQPQHF
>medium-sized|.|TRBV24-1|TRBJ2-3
TGTGCCACCAGTGACAGCTTCGTCCCTTATCAAGCGGGTGGCACAGATACGCAGTATTTT
CATSDSFVPYQAGGTDTQYF
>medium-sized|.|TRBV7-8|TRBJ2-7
TGTGCCAGCAGCCAGAGGGCAACTAAGGACGAGCAGTACTTC
CASSQRATKDEQYF
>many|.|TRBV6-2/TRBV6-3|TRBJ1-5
TGTGCCAGCAGTTACAGGGGCGGGGGTCAGCCCCAGCATTTT
CASSYRGGGQPQHF
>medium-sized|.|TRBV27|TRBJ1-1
TGTGCCAGCAGGGAGGGCGGAGGCTACACTGAAGCTTTCTTT
CASREGGGYTEAFF
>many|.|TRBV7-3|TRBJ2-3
TGTGCCAGCAGCGGGTGGACCGGAGATACGCAGTATTTT
CASSGWTGDTQYF
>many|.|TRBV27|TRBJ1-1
TGTGCCAGCAGCTTTGGCACTGAAGCTTTCTTT
CASSFGTEAFF
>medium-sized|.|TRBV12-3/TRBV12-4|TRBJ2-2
TGTGCCAGCAGTTTACAGGGAGCCGGGGAGCTGTTTTTT
CASSLQGAGELFF
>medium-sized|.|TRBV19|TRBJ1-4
TGTGCCAGTACGGTGGGGCGAAGAGTGGATGAAAAACTGTTTTTT
CASTVGRRVDEKLFF
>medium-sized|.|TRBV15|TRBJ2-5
TGTGCCACTAGCGGTAGCGGAGTCGGAGAGACCCAGTACTTC
CATSGSGVGETQYF
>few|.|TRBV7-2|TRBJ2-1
TGTGCCAGCAGCCCAGGACACCTCGATGAGCAGTTCTTC
CASSPGHLDEQFF
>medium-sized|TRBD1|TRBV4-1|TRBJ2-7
TGCGCCAGCAGCCAAGATCGCCAGGGGACAGGGACCTACGAGCAGTACTTC
CASSQDRQGTGTYEQYF
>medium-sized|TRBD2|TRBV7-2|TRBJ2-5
TGTGCCAGCAGCTATGGACTAGCGGAAGAGACCCAGTACTTC
CASSYGLAEETQYF
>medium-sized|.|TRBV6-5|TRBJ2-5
TGTGCCAGCAGTTACTCTGGGGAAGAGACCCAGTACTTC
CASSYSGEETQYF
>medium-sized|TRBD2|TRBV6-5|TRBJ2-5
TGTGCCAGCAGGACTAGCGGGGGGGCGGAGACCCAGTACTTC
CASRTSGGAETQYF
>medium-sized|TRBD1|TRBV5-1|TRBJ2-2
TGCGCCAGCAGCCCGGGACAGGGCGAGGGGGAGCTGTTTTTT
CASSPGQGEGELFF
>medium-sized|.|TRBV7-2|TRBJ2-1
TGTGCCAGCAGCTTAAAATCTTGGGATGAGCAGTTCTTC
CASSLKSWDEQFF